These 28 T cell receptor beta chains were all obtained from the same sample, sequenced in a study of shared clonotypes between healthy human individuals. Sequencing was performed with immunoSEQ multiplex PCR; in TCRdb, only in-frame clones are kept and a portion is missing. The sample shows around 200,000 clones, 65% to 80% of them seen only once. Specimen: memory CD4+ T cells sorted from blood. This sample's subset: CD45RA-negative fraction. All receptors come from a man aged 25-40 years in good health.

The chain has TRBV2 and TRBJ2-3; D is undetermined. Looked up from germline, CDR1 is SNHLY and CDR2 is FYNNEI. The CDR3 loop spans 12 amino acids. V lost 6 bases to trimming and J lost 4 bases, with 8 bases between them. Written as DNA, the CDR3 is TGTGCCAGCAGACAGATCCCAGATACGCAGTATTTT. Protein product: CASRQIPDTQYF.

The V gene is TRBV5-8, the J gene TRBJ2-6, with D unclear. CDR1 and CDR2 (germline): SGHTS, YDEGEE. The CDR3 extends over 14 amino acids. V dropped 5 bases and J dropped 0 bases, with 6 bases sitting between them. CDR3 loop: CASRPSSGANVLTF. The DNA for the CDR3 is TGTGCCAGCAGGCCGAGCTCTGGGGCCAACGTCCTGACTTTC.

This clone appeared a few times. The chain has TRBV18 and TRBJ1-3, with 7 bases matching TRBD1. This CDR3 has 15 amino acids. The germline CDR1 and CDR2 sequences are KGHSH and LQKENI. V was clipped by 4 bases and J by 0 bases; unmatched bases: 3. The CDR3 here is CASSLRTGSGNTIYF. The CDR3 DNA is TGTGCCAGCTCACTACGGACAGGCTCTGGAAACACCATATATTTT.

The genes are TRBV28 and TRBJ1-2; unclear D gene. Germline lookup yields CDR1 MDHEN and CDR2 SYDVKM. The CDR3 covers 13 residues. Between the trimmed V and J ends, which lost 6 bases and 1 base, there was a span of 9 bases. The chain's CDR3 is CASSGQYNYGYTF. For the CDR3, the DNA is TGTGCCAGCAGCGGTCAGTATAACTATGGCTACACCTTC.

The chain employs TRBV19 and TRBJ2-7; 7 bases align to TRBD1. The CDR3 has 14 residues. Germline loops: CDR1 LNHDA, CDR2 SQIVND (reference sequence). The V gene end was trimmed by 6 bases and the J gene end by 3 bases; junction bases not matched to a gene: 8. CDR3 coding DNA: TGTGCCAGTAGCAGGACAGGTGGGGTCTACGAGCAGTACTTC. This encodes CASSRTGGVYEQYF.

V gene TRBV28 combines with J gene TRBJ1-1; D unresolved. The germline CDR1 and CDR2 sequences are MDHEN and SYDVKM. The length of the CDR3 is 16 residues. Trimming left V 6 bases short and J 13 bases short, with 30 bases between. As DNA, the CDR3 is TGTGCCAGCAGCCAAACCTACCTCGGCAGAGTAGAAAAAGGTTTCTTT. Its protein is CASSQTYLGRVEKGFF.

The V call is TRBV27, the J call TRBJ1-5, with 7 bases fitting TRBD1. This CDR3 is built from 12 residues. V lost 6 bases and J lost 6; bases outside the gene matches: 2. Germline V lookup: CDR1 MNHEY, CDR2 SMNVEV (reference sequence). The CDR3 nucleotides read TGTGCCAGCAGGACAGGGACTCAGCCCCAGCATTTT. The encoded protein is CASRTGTQPQHF.

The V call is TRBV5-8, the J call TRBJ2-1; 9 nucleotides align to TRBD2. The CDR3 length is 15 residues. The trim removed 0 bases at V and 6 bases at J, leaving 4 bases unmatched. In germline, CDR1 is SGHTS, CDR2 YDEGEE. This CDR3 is CASSLELAGFNEQFF. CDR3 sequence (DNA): TGTGCCAGCAGCTTGGAGCTAGCGGGATTCAATGAGCAGTTCTTC.

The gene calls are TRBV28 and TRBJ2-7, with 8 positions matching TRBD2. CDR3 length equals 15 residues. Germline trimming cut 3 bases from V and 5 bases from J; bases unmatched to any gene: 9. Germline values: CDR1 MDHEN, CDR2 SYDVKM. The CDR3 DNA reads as TGTGCCAGCAGTTTGCCGTCGCGGGGGGTTGACGAGCAGTACTTC. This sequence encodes CASSLPSRGVDEQYF.

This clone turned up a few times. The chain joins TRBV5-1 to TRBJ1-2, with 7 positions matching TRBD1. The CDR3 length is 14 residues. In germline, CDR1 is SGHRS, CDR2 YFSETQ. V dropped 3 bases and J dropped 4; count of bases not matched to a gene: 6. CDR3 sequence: CASSSGRTGYGYTF. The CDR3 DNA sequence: TGCGCCAGCAGCTCCGGACGGACAGGCTATGGCTACACCTTC.

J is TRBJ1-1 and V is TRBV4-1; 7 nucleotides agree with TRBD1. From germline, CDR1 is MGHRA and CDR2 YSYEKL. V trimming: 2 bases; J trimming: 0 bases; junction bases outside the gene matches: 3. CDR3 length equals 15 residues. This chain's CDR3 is CASSQHGQVNTEAFF. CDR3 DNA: TGCGCCAGCAGCCAACATGGACAGGTGAACACTGAAGCTTTCTTT.

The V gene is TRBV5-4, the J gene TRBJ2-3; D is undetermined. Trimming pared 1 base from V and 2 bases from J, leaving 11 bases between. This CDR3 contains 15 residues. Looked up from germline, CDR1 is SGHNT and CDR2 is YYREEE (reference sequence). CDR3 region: CASSLQSKPTDTQYF. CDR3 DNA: TGTGCCAGCAGCTTGCAGTCAAAACCCACAGATACGCAGTATTTT.

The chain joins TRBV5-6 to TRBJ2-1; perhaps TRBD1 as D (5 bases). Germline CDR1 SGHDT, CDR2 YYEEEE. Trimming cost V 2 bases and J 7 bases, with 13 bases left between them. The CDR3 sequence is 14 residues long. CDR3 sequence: CASSFPGLGNEQFF. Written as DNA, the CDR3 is TGTGCCAGCAGCTTTCCAGGGTTGGGGAATGAGCAGTTCTTC.

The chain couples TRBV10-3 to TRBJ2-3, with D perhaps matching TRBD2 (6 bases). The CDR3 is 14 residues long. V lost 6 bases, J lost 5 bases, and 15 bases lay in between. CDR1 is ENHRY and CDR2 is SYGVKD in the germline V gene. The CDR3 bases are TGTGCCATCAGGGATTCTGAGGGAGGAGATACGCAGTATTTT. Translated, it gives CAIRDSEGGDTQYF.

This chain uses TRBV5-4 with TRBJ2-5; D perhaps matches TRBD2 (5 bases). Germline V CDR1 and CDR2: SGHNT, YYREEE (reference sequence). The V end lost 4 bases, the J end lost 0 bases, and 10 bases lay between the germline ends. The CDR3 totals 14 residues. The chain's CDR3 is CASSPQTNQETQYF. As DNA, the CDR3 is TGTGCCAGCAGCCCCCAGACTAACCAAGAGACCCAGTACTTC. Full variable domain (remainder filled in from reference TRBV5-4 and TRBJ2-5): ETGVTQSPTHLIKTRGQQVTLRCSSQSGHNTVSWYQQALGQGPQFIFQYYREEENGRGNFPPRFSGLQFPNYSSELNVNALELDDSALYLCASSPQTNQETQYFGPGTRLLVL.

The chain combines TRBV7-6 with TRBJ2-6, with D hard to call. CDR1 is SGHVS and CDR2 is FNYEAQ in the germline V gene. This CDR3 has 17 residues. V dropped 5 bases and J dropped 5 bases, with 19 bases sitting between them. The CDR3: CASSISHSQSRANVLTF. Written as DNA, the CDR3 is TGTGCCAGCAGCATTTCACACTCACAAAGTCGGGCCAACGTCCTGACTTTC.

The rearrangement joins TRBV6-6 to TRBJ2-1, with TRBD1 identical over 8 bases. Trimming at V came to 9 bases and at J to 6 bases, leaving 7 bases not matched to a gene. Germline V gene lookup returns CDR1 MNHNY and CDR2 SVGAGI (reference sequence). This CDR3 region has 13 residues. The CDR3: CASETGAGNEQFF. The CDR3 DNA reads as TGTGCCAGTGAGACAGGGGCGGGCAATGAGCAGTTCTTC.

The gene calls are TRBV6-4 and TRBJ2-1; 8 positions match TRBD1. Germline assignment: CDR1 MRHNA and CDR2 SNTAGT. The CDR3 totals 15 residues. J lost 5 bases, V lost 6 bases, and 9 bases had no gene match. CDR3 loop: CASSRGGQGHNEQFF. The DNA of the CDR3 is TGTGCCAGCAGCCGCGGCGGACAGGGACACAATGAGCAGTTCTTC.

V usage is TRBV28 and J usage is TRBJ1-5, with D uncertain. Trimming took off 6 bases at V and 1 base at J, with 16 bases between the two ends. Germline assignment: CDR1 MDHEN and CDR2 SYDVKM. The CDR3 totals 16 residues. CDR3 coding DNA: TGTGCCAGCAGGACCGAGACGTCCGGCAGCAATCAGCCCCAGCATTTT. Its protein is CASRTETSGSNQPQHF.

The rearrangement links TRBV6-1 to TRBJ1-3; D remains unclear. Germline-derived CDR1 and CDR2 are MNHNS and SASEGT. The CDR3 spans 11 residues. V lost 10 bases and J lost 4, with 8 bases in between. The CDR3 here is CATSVGNTIYF. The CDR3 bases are TGTGCCACCTCGGTAGGAAACACCATATATTTT.

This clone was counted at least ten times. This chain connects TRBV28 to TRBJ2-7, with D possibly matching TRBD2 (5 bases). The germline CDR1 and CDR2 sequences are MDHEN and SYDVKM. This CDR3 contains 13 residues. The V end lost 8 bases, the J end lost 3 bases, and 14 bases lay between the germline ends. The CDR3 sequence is CASLGLTYYEQYF. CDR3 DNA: TGTGCCAGCCTCGGACTTACCTACTACGAGCAGTACTTC.

The CDR3 spells CASSLDAPDRGMNEQFF. In DNA, the CDR3 is TGTGCCAGCAGCTTAGATGCCCCGGACAGGGGTATGAATGAGCAGTTCTTC. The genes are TRBV11-3 and TRBJ2-1, with 9 positions matching TRBD1. This CDR3 has 17 amino acids. In germline, CDR1 is SGHNT, CDR2 YENEEA. V trimming: 0 bases; J trimming: 7 bases; junction bases outside the gene matches: 10.

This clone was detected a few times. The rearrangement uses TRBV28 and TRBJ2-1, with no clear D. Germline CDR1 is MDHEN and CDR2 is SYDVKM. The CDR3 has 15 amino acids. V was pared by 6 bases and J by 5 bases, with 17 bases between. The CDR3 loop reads CASRLLKGQNNEQFF. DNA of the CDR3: TGTGCCAGCAGGTTGCTAAAGGGCCAGAACAATGAGCAGTTCTTC.

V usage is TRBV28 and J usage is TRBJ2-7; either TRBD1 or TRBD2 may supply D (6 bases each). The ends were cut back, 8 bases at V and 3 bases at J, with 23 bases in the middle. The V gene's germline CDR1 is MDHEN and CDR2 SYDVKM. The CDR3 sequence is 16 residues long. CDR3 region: CASLEGGMGGYYEQYF. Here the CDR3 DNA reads TGTGCCAGCCTTGAAGGGGGTATGGGGGGATACTACGAGCAGTACTTC. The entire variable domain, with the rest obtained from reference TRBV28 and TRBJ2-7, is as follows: DVKVTQSSRYLVKRTGEKVFLECVQDMDHENMFWYRQDPGLGLRLIYFSYDVKMKEKGDIPEGYSVSREKKERFSLILESASTNQTSMYLCASLEGGMGGYYEQYFGPGTRLTVT.

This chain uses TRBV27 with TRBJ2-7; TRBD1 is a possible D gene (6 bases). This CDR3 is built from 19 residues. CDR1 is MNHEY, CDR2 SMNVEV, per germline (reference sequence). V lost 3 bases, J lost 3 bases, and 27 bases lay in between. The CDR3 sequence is CASSLRVHRDKGLLYEQYF. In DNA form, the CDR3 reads TGTGCCAGCAGTTTGAGGGTTCATCGGGACAAAGGCCTCCTCTACGAGCAGTACTTC.

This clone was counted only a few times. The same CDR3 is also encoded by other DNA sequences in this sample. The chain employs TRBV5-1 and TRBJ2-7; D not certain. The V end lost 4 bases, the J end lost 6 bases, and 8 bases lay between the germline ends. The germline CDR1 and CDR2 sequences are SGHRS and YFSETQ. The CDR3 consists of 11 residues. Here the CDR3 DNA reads TGCGCCAGCAGCCTGAATTCCGAGCAGTACTTC. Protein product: CASSLNSEQYF.

CDR3 DNA sequence: TGTGCCGGCTTACGGGACGACGGGGACAATGAGCAGTTCTTC. It codes for CAGLRDDGDNEQFF. J is TRBJ2-1 and V is TRBV18, with D tentatively TRBD1 or TRBD2 (5 bases each). CDR1 and CDR2 (germline): KGHSH, LQKENI. This CDR3 spans 14 amino acids. The V end was cut by 11 bases, the J end by 5 bases, with 19 bases between. Full variable domain (missing parts from reference TRBV18 and TRBJ2-1): NAGVMQNPRHLVRRRGQEARLRCSPMKGHSHVYWYRQLPEEGLKFMVYLQKENIIDESGMPKERFSAEFPKEGPSILRIQQVVRGDSAAYFCAGLRDDGDNEQFFGPGTRLTVL.

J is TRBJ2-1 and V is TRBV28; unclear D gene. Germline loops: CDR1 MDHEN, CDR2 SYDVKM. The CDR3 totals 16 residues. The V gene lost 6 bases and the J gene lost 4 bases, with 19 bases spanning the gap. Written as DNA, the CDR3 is TGTGCCAGCAGCCAGACTCTCATGGGGTCATACAATGAGCAGTTCTTC. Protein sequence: CASSQTLMGSYNEQFF. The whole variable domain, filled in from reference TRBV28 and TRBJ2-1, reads DVKVTQSSRYLVKRTGEKVFLECVQDMDHENMFWYRQDPGLGLRLIYFSYDVKMKEKGDIPEGYSVSREKKERFSLILESASTNQTSMYLCASSQTLMGSYNEQFFGPGTRLTVL.